This T cell receptor beta chain was recovered during a study of human T cells and chemical hapten exposure. Germline CDR1 MDHEN, CDR2 SYDVKM. CDR3 length equals 15 residues. Trimming cost V 5 bases and J 0 bases, with 13 bases left between them. One entry per CDR3 protein, called by TCRdb with MiXCR from the RACE reads. The sample lists a few hundred thousand distinct CDR3 sequences; approximately 5.8% were seen once. Time point defined: pre-sensitization, week 0. Treatment described: therapeutic diphenylcyclopropenone sensitization with weekly scalp DPC. The TCR comes from a woman between 18 and 29 years old with alopecia areata. Some clones in this sample may be carry-over from other donors' samples. The sequencing used whole blood, collected in connection with sensitization to the hapten diphenylcyclopropenone (DPC). The chain employs TRBV28 and TRBJ1-1; D not resolved. For the CDR3, the DNA is TGTGCCAGCAGTCGTAAACGTGACGTGAACACTGAAGCTTTCTTT. Translated, it gives CASSRKRDVNTEAFF.